The rows below give T cell receptor beta chains drawn from one sample of a study of shared clonotypes between healthy human individuals. Assay: immunoSEQ multiplex PCR; the TCRdb copy retains only in-frame clones and omits some. The data show about 1 million clones, with about 75% seen just once and about 1.4% held by the top ten. The sequenced material came from memory CD4+ T cells sorted from blood. Receptor source: a man aged 18 to 35 in good health. CDR3s include the opening cysteine and the closing phenylalanine or tryptophan. A D gene is named only where the DNA matches it firmly. Only some rows state a clone size, as once, few, many or a class for expanded clones.

clone_size j_call v_call d_call cdr3_aa cdr3_nt
NA TRBJ1-5 TRBV6-1 NA CASSERGSNQPQHF TGTGCCAGCAGTGAACGCGGCAGCAATCAGCCCCAGCATTTT
NA TRBJ1-6 TRBV4-3 NA CASSQGFAPLHF TGCGCCAGCAGCCAAGGGTTCGCACCCCTCCACTTT
NA TRBJ2-2 TRBV19 NA CASSPQAGELFF TGTGCCAGTAGTCCCCAGGCCGGGGAGCTGTTTTTT
NA TRBJ2-1 TRBV5-4 NA CASSLAGFTEQFF TGTGCCAGCAGCTTGGCGGGATTTACTGAGCAGTTCTTC
NA TRBJ2-5 TRBV10-3 TRBD1 CAISEHMGQGKETQYF TGTGCCATCAGTGAACATATGGGACAGGGGAAAGAGACCCAGTACTTC
NA TRBJ1-2 TRBV29-1 NA CSVWGGSYGYTF TGCAGCGTTTGGGGGGGCAGCTATGGCTACACCTTC
NA TRBJ1-1 TRBV19 TRBD1 CASSDQGGSTEAFF TGTGCCAGTAGTGACCAGGGGGGCAGCACTGAAGCTTTCTTT
NA TRBJ2-7 TRBV11-2 TRBD2 CASSLRGLDEQYF TGTGCCAGCAGCTTGCGGGGGTTGGACGAGCAGTACTTC
once TRBJ2-5 TRBV5-1 NA CASSLERGIQETQYF TGCGCCAGCAGCTTGGAACGGGGGATCCAAGAGACCCAGTACTTC
NA TRBJ2-1 TRBV6-1 NA CASSTRRGVNEQFF TGTGCCAGCAGCACTCGTCGCGGGGTCAATGAGCAGTTCTTC
NA TRBJ2-3 TRBV30 NA CAWSPATSTDTQYF TGTGCCTGGAGTCCGGCGACTAGCACAGATACGCAGTATTTT
NA TRBJ2-2 TRBV7-2 NA CASRPGSSLGTGELFF TGTGCCAGCAGACCGGGATCTTCGCTAGGCACCGGGGAGCTGTTTTTT
few TRBJ1-4 TRBV29-1 TRBD1 CSVESVSGQGQQKLFF TGCAGCGTTGAGTCGGTCTCGGGACAGGGTCAACAAAAACTGTTTTTT
NA TRBJ1-6 TRBV28 NA CASSSTGEGSPLHF TGTGCCAGCAGCTCGACAGGTGAGGGTTCACCCCTCCACTTT
NA TRBJ2-3 TRBV5-6 NA CASSWEASTDTQYF TGTGCCAGCAGCTGGGAGGCTAGCACAGATACGCAGTATTTT
few TRBJ1-1 TRBV7-9 TRBD1 CASILGTGITTEAFF TGTGCCAGCATCTTGGGGACAGGGATTACAACTGAAGCTTTCTTT
few TRBJ2-2 TRBV7-2 NA CASRKGAGGTGELFF TGTGCCAGCAGGAAGGGAGCGGGCGGCACCGGGGAGCTGTTTTTT
NA TRBJ2-1 TRBV7-8 NA CASSPTHNEQFF TGTGCCAGCAGCCCCACACACAATGAGCAGTTCTTC
few TRBJ1-6 TRBV30 TRBD1 CAWSGGQGASNSPLHF TGTGCCTGGAGTGGGGGACAGGGGGCTAGCAATTCACCCCTCCACTTT
few TRBJ1-5 TRBV2 NA CASSASTGGKEPQHF TGTGCCAGCAGTGCTTCGACAGGTGGCAAGGAGCCCCAGCATTTT
NA TRBJ2-2 TRBV10-3 TRBD2 CAIRTGGASSTGELFF TGTGCCATCAGGACCGGGGGGGCGTCGAGCACCGGGGAGCTGTTTTTT
NA TRBJ2-4 TRBV5-4 TRBD2 CASSLAGGGSSAKNIQYF TGTGCCAGCAGCTTAGCGGGAGGAGGGTCCTCGGCCAAAAACATTCAGTACTTC
once TRBJ1-4 TRBV6-6 NA CASSPPGATNEKLFF TGTGCCAGCAGTCCCCCCGGTGCAACTAATGAAAAACTGTTTTTT
NA TRBJ1-1 TRBV11-1 NA CASSLGRFNTEAFF TGTGCCAGCAGCTTAGGACGGTTCAACACTGAAGCTTTCTTT
NA TRBJ1-1 TRBV30 NA CAWSVRREEAFF TGTGCCTGGAGTGTACGAAGGGAAGAAGCTTTCTTT
NA TRBJ1-5 TRBV19 NA CASSIRQLIRDSNQPQHF TGTGCCAGTAGTATCCGACAATTGATAAGAGATAGCAATCAGCCCCAGCATTTT
NA TRBJ2-7 TRBV9 NA CASSVRDTYEQYF TGTGCCAGCAGCGTACGGGACACCTACGAGCAGTACTTC
NA TRBJ1-1 TRBV27 TRBD1 CASRSGTAGNTEAFF TGTGCCAGCAGATCCGGGACAGCCGGGAACACTGAAGCTTTCTTT
NA TRBJ2-3 TRBV6-1 NA CASSPMGLSTDTQYF TGTGCCAGCAGCCCTATGGGCCTTAGCACAGATACGCAGTATTTT
NA TRBJ2-2 TRBV5-4 TRBD2 CASSLDPSGPTGELFF TGTGCCAGCAGCTTGGATCCTAGCGGGCCCACCGGGGAGCTGTTTTTT
few TRBJ2-2 TRBV9 NA CASSALITGELFF TGTGCCAGCAGCGCCCTGATCACCGGGGAGCTGTTTTTT
NA TRBJ1-4 TRBV4-1 TRBD1 CASRPGQANEKLFF TGCGCCAGCAGACCGGGACAGGCTAATGAAAAACTGTTTTTT
NA TRBJ1-2 TRBV5-4 NA CASSFSLRGPQPGYTF TGTGCCAGCAGCTTTTCTTTAAGGGGACCACAGCCTGGCTACACCTTC
NA TRBJ2-3 TRBV30 NA CAWTLGLVRGATSTDTQYF TGTGCCTGGACTCTAGGTTTGGTGCGCGGGGCGACTAGCACAGATACGCAGTATTTT
NA TRBJ1-2 TRBV30 NA CAWTPGGAYGYTF TGTGCCTGGACCCCTGGGGGGGCATATGGCTACACCTTC
NA TRBJ1-1 TRBV10-1 TRBD1 CASRSGTGETEAFF TGCGCCAGCAGGTCCGGGACAGGGGAGACTGAAGCTTTCTTT
NA TRBJ2-1 TRBV7-2 NA CASSLAGGRDEQFF TGTGCCAGCAGCTTAGCGGGGGGGCGAGATGAGCAGTTCTTC
NA TRBJ2-1 TRBV11-2 TRBD2 CASSLDLGGGYNEQFF TGTGCCAGCAGCTTAGATCTGGGCGGGGGCTACAATGAGCAGTTCTTC
NA TRBJ1-1 TRBV30 NA CAWNGVVAEAFF TGTGCCTGGAACGGGGTTGTGGCTGAAGCTTTCTTT
NA TRBJ2-5 TRBV5-1 TRBD2 CASSSSGGQETQYF TGCGCCAGCAGCTCGAGCGGGGGGCAAGAGACCCAGTACTTC
few TRBJ2-3 TRBV10-3 TRBD2 CAISEGLAAVDTQYF TGTGCCATCAGTGAGGGGCTAGCGGCGGTAGATACGCAGTATTTT
NA TRBJ2-7 TRBV16 NA CASSPARHTTYEQYF TGTGCCAGCAGCCCTGCCAGGCATACTACCTACGAGCAGTACTTC
NA TRBJ1-5 TRBV30 NA CAWSVGIEGRPQHF TGTGCCTGGAGTGTTGGCATCGAGGGTAGGCCCCAGCATTTT
NA TRBJ1-5 TRBV6-1 NA CASTITGGSNQPQHF TGTGCCAGCACCATAACTGGAGGGAGCAATCAGCCCCAGCATTTT
once TRBJ1-5 TRBV19 NA CASQWGGNQPQHF TGTGCCAGCCAATGGGGGGGGAATCAGCCCCAGCATTTT